Shown below are 27 T cell receptor beta chains from a single sample sequenced in a study of T-cell reconstitution after alpha-beta-depleted transplantation in children. A library of TCRbeta sequences, prepared with unique molecular identifiers, was generated. TCRdb recomputed calls from the PCR reads with MiXCR, one row per CDR3 protein. In the table there are approximately 350,000 distinct CDR3 sequences, 10% to 15% of which are singletons. Sequenced material: PBMCs, taken from the stem cell graft. The receptors were sampled from a human donor who donated a stem cell graft to a child with Fanconi anemia.

The genes are TRBV6-1 and TRBJ2-3; D ambiguous. The CDR3 runs to 15 residues. Germline CDR1 MNHNS, CDR2 SASEGT. Trimming pared 6 bases from V and 2 bases from J, leaving 15 bases between. In DNA, the CDR3 is TGTGCCAGCAGGGCCACTGGTTCGGCCACAGATACGCAGTATTTT. Translation gives CASRATGSATDTQYF.

This clonotype was counted a few times. V is TRBV27 and J is TRBJ1-5, with TRBD1 matching over 11 bases. Germline V gene data show CDR1 as MNHEY and CDR2 as SMNVEV (reference sequence). Trimming at V came to 4 bases and at J to 5 bases, leaving 4 bases not matched to a gene. CDR3 length equals 15 residues. The CDR3: CASSSGTGGYQPQHF. DNA of the CDR3: TGTGCCAGCAGTTCCGGGACAGGGGGGTATCAGCCCCAGCATTTT.

In its sample, this clonotype was seen a few times. This chain connects TRBV6-5 to TRBJ2-7; 10 positions agree with TRBD1. Trimming at V came to 4 bases and at J to 5 bases, leaving 8 bases not matched to a gene. The CDR3 totals 15 residues. Germline V gene data show CDR1 as MNHEY and CDR2 as SVGAGI. As DNA, the CDR3 is TGTGCCAGCAGTTCCCGGGACAGGGGTAGCGACGAGCAGTACTTC. It yields the protein CASSSRDRGSDEQYF.

In this sample, this clonotype turned up many times. J is TRBJ2-1 and V is TRBV11-2; D is unclear. The CDR3 length is 12 residues. V lost 2 bases, J lost 6 bases, and 5 bases lay in between. Germline V gene data show CDR1 as SGHAT and CDR2 as FQNNGV. The CDR3 region is CASSLSGNEQFF. The DNA of the CDR3 is TGTGCCAGCAGCTTATCTGGCAATGAGCAGTTCTTC.

The chain carries TRBV7-2 and TRBJ1-2; 7 positions match TRBD1. Trimming took 7 bases from V and 1 from J; bases not matched to a gene: 6. This CDR3 contains 14 residues. The germline CDR1 and CDR2 sequences are SGHTA and FQGNSA. CDR3: CASTRDSHNYGYTF. CDR3 DNA: TGTGCCAGCACCCGGGACAGCCATAACTATGGCTACACCTTC. The whole variable domain, remainder taken from reference TRBV7-2 and TRBJ1-2, is GAGVSQSPSNKVTEKGKDVELRCDPISGHTALYWYRQSLGQGLEFLIYFQGNSAPDKSGLPSDRFSAERTGGSVSTLTIQRTQQEDSAVYLCASTRDSHNYGYTFGSGTRLTVV.

V is TRBV20-1 and J is TRBJ2-3; 11 bases are shared with TRBD2. Per the germline V gene, CDR1 is DFQATT and CDR2 is SNEGSKA (reference sequence). With 1 base clipped from V and 0 bases from J, the junction kept 3 bases outside the gene matches. This CDR3 region has 16 residues. The CDR3: CSARGLAGISTDTQYF. As DNA, the CDR3 is TGCAGTGCTAGAGGACTAGCGGGGATTAGCACAGATACGCAGTATTTT.

At least ten counts were recorded for this clonotype. The chain uses TRBV5-1 and TRBJ1-1; a possible D gene is TRBD1 (5 bases). This CDR3 has 13 amino acids. The germline CDR1 and CDR2 sequences are SGHRS and YFSETQ. The V and J ends lost 3 bases and 8 bases respectively, with 14 bases between them. The CDR3 loop reads CASSSQGHGEAFF. CDR3 bases: TGCGCCAGCAGCTCCCAGGGCCATGGAGAAGCTTTCTTT.

This rearrangement joins TRBV5-5 to TRBJ2-3; D remains ambiguous. CDR3 length: 13 amino acids. Germline CDR1 and CDR2: SGHKS and YYEKEE (reference sequence). Trimming took off 2 bases at V and 4 bases at J, with 8 bases between the two ends. The CDR3 sequence is CASSFGRPDTQYF. CDR3 in DNA: TGTGCCAGCAGCTTTGGCCGACCAGATACGCAGTATTTT.

This clonotype has more than one count but fewer than ten. The chain couples TRBV14 to TRBJ2-6; D is unresolved. CDR1 is SGHDN and CDR2 is FVKESK in the germline V gene. V was pared by 4 bases and J by 2 bases, with 12 bases between. This CDR3 comprises 16 residues. CDR3 amino acids: CASSPTTDPGANVLTF. DNA of the CDR3: TGTGCCAGCAGCCCTACGACTGACCCTGGGGCCAACGTCCTGACTTTC.

This clonotype was detected only a few times. The chain carries TRBV5-1 and TRBJ2-1, with 7 bases fitting TRBD1. Looked up from germline, CDR1 is SGHRS and CDR2 is YFSETQ. CDR3 length: 16 residues. V dropped 4 bases and J dropped 0; count of bases not matched to a gene: 7. DNA of the CDR3: TGCGCCAGCAGCAGCCTGACAGGGAGCTCCTACAATGAGCAGTTCTTC. It specifies CASSSLTGSSYNEQFF.

This clonotype was recorded a few times. V and J are TRBV4-3 and TRBJ1-5; 7 bases are a match to TRBD1. Trimming took 4 bases from V and 6 from J; bases not matched to a gene: 9. Germline-derived CDR1 and CDR2 are LGHNA and YSLEER. The CDR3 has 15 amino acids. The CDR3 region has the DNA TGCGCCAGCAGCCTTCAGACAGGGTACAGTCAGCCCCAGCATTTT. Translation: CASSLQTGYSQPQHF.

This clonotype showed up many times. The chain recombines TRBV5-1 with TRBJ2-7, with D perhaps matching TRBD2 (5 bases). CDR3 size: 12 residues. Between the trimmed V and J ends, which lost 8 bases and 6 bases, there was a span of 15 bases. Germline V gives CDR1 SGHRS, CDR2 YFSETQ. This CDR3 is CASHRLEGEQYF. The CDR3, as DNA: TGCGCCAGTCACAGACTTGAGGGCGAGCAGTACTTC.

This sequence joins TRBV5-1 and TRBJ2-7; TRBD1 agrees at 8 bases. The germline CDR1 and CDR2 sequences are SGHRS and YFSETQ. The J segment lost 5 bases and the V segment lost 4 bases, leaving 5 bases of the junction unmatched. The CDR3 extends over 13 amino acids. CDR3 in DNA: TGCGCCAGCAGCCTAGGACAGGGCGACGAGCAGTACGTC. This sequence encodes CASSLGQGDEQYV.

Comment on this clonotype: With a much larger clone just one base away, this may be a read error. V usage is TRBV7-9 and J usage is TRBJ1-1; the D is unclear. This CDR3 is 11 amino acids long. Per the germline V gene, CDR1 is SEHNR and CDR2 is FQNEAQ (reference sequence). The CDR3 DNA sequence: TGTGCCGGCAGCGCCCTCTTCGAAGCTTTCTTT. Translation gives CAGSALFEAFF.

For the CDR3, the DNA is TGCAGTGCCGCCGGCGCAACAGGAGCGAGGGGCGGCTACACCTTC. Protein product: CSAAGATGARGGYTF. This rearrangement joins TRBV20-1 to TRBJ1-2; a possible D gene is TRBD1 (5 bases). The germline gives CDR1 DFQATT, CDR2 SNEGSKA (reference sequence). The V end lost 6 bases, the J end lost 8 bases, and 25 bases lay between the germline ends. This CDR3 contains 15 residues.

This clonotype occurred a few times. This chain joins TRBV6-1 and TRBJ2-1; TRBD1 agrees at 8 bases. With V trimmed by 2 bases and J by 9 bases, 12 bases remained unmatched. Germline V gene data show CDR1 as MNHNS and CDR2 as SASEGT. The CDR3 is made up of 16 amino acids. CDR3 loop: CASSERGRGLGSEQFF. Here the CDR3 DNA reads TGTGCCAGCAGTGAAAGGGGCAGGGGGCTTGGTAGTGAGCAGTTCTTC.

This clonotype came up a few times. The gene calls are TRBV5-1 and TRBJ2-5; the match to TRBD1 covers 7 bases. Germline CDR1 and CDR2: SGHRS and YFSETQ. V gave up 5 bases and J gave up 3 bases; unmatched junction bases: 7. The CDR3 is 14 amino acids. CDR3 region: CASSLNTGEETQYF. DNA for the CDR3: TGCGCCAGCAGTTTGAATACAGGGGAAGAGACCCAGTACTTC.

The V gene is TRBV20-1, the J gene TRBJ2-1, with D perhaps matching TRBD1 or TRBD2 (5 bases each). The V and J ends lost 0 bases and 10 bases respectively, with 19 bases between them. This CDR3 spans 15 amino acids. The germline CDR1 and CDR2 sequences are DFQATT and SNEGSKA (reference sequence). CDR3 nucleotides: TGCAGTGCTAGAGATGTCCAGGGACCCCTATCCGAGCAGTTCTTC. Protein sequence: CSARDVQGPLSEQFF.

The gene calls are TRBV18 and TRBJ1-6, with no clear D. Germline loops: CDR1 KGHSH, CDR2 LQKENI. The CDR3 sequence is 14 residues long. Trimming took off 3 bases at V and 8 bases at J, with 11 bases between the two ends. The CDR3 DNA is TGTGCCAGCTCACCGAGGGATTTCGATTCACCCCTCCACTTT. It translates to CASSPRDFDSPLHF.

As for this clonotype: One base away lies a much larger clone, so this may be a sequencing read error. Here the CDR3 omits its conserved ending phenylalanine or tryptophan, so a read error is the likely source. The CDR3 region is CASRPKNTEAFC. The CDR3 DNA follows: TGTGCCAGCAGGCCCAAGAACACTGAAGCTTTCTGT. The J gene is TRBJ1-1, the V gene TRBV12-3 or TRBV12-4, with D uncertain. With 6 bases removed from V and 1 base from J, the gap between germline ends came to 6 bases. There are 12 residues in the CDR3.

The rearrangement links TRBV11-3 to TRBJ2-1, with D perhaps given as TRBD1 or TRBD2 (6 bases each). This CDR3 has 16 amino acids. Germline values: CDR1 SGHNT, CDR2 YENEEA. V lost 5 bases, J lost 0 bases, and 14 bases lay in between. The CDR3: CASSQRRGSSYNEQFF. As DNA, the CDR3 is TGTGCCAGCAGCCAGCGGAGGGGGAGCTCCTACAATGAGCAGTTCTTC.

In its sample, this clonotype was seen many times. This CDR3 is CASSVTGGLVYGYTF. CDR3 DNA sequence: TGTGCCAGCAGTGTTACAGGGGGGCTGGTCTATGGCTACACCTTC. The J gene is TRBJ1-2, the V gene TRBV6-1; 8 bases are shared with TRBD1. Trimming cost V 4 bases and J 4 bases; bases outside gene matches: 8. Germline V gives CDR1 MNHNS, CDR2 SASEGT. The CDR3 has 15 residues.

This clonotype occurred a few times. This sequence joins TRBV20-1 and TRBJ1-1, with D possibly being TRBD1 (5 bases). This CDR3 is built from 13 residues. Trimming left V 8 bases short and J 5 bases short, with 18 bases between. CDR1 is DFQATT, CDR2 SNEGSKA, per germline (reference sequence). In nucleotides, the CDR3 is TGCAGTTCTGATAGGGGCCAGGGAACTGAAGCTTTCTTT. It translates to CSSDRGQGTEAFF.

In this sample, this clonotype turned up many times. V is TRBV20-1 and J is TRBJ2-7; D might be TRBD1 (6 bases). The V gene's germline CDR1 is DFQATT and CDR2 SNEGSKA (reference sequence). V lost 5 bases to trimming and J lost 7 bases, with 15 bases between them. There are 12 residues in the CDR3. CDR3 bases: TGCAGTGCTCAAGGGACATCGTGGGAGCAGTACTTC. It codes for CSAQGTSWEQYF.

This clonotype was detected ten times or more. V is TRBV29-1 and J is TRBJ1-1; D is uncertain. V was shortened by 3 bases and J by 3 bases, with 14 bases between the two germline ends. CDR1 and CDR2 (germline): SQVTM, ANQGSEA. The CDR3 is 14 amino acids. DNA for the CDR3: TGCAGCGTTGACGTAGGTTACGGCGACACTGAAGCTTTCTTT. It yields the protein CSVDVGYGDTEAFF.

This clonotype occurred many times. The chain uses TRBV7-2 and TRBJ1-1, with a tentative D call TRBD1 (5 bases). The CDR3 is made up of 15 amino acids. The ends were cut back, 1 base at V and 0 bases at J, with 9 bases in the middle. Germline lookup yields CDR1 SGHTA and CDR2 FQGNSA. The CDR3 DNA sequence: TGTGCCAGCAGCTTAGAGGGGACCCTGAACACTGAAGCTTTCTTT. The encoded protein is CASSLEGTLNTEAFF.

CDR3: CASSSAGTARTYEQYF. CDR3 DNA sequence: TGTGCCAGCAGCTCCGCTGGGACAGCGAGGACCTACGAGCAGTACTTC. The chain has TRBV7-6 and TRBJ2-7; 7 bases are a match to TRBD1. The germline gives CDR1 SGHVS, CDR2 FNYEAQ. The CDR3 is 16 residues long. V lost 4 bases, J lost 2 bases, and 11 bases stayed unmatched.